These 28 T cell receptor beta chains were sequenced from one sample in a study of blood T cell repertoires in COVID-19. Assay: immunoSEQ multiplex PCR; the TCRdb copy retains only in-frame clones and omits some. Of under 250,000 clones in the sample, 70% to 90% were seen once. Specimen: peripheral blood. The receptors derive from a man in his fifties or sixties with COVID-19, enrolled during active disease.

The V call is TRBV28, the J call TRBJ1-2; D possibly corresponds to TRBD1 (6 bases). V gave up 8 bases and J gave up 1 base, with 14 bases separating them. CDR1 is MDHEN, CDR2 SYDVKM, per germline. There are 14 residues in the CDR3. This CDR3 is CASRSRGSNYGYTF. CDR3 in DNA: TGTGCCAGCCGTAGCAGGGGTAGTAACTATGGCTACACCTTC.

DNA for the CDR3: TGCGCCAGCAGCAACCTTTCGCCGAACGCGGCCCTGCACAATGAGCAGTTCTTC. Translating gives CASSNLSPNAALHNEQFF. This chain connects TRBV5-1 to TRBJ2-1; no reliable D call. The CDR3 is 18 amino acids. The V and J ends lost 4 bases and 5 bases respectively, with 25 bases between them. The germline V gene encodes CDR1 SGHRS and CDR2 YFSETQ.

Regarding this clone: It is likely a read error, because the conserved phenylalanine at the end of the CDR3 is missing. It is unclear where the CDR3 begins or ends on the DNA, so no DNA is shown, and the CDR3 is as TCRdb lists it. The chain is built from TRBV5-4 and TRBJ2-7; the D segment call TRBD2 is taken from the table without a DNA check. Ends included, the CDR3 has 9 residues. Germline-derived CDR1 and CDR2 are SGHNT and YYREEE (reference sequence). CDR3 amino acids: CAIRTSGRI.

The chain employs TRBV5-4 and TRBJ2-1; 9 bases agree with TRBD2. Germline V lookup: CDR1 SGHNT, CDR2 YYREEE (reference sequence). The CDR3 extends over 16 amino acids. V was clipped by 4 bases and J by 1 base; unmatched bases: 6. CDR3 sequence: CASSASTSGSYNEQFF. The CDR3 bases are TGTGCCAGCAGCGCATCGACTAGCGGATCCTACAATGAGCAGTTCTTC.

The chain uses TRBV7-9 and TRBJ2-5; no clear D gene. Trimming left V 5 bases short and J 0 bases short, with 7 bases between. The CDR3 has 13 amino acids. CDR1 and CDR2 from the germline V gene are SEHNR and FQNEAQ (reference sequence). This CDR3 reads CASSADYQETQYF. The CDR3 bases are TGTGCCAGCAGCGCAGACTACCAAGAGACCCAGTACTTC.

Note on this clone: Within the sample, other DNA sequences also encode this same CDR3. V and J are TRBV11-2 and TRBJ2-5; D gene ambiguous. The V gene lost 1 base and the J gene lost 5 bases, with 8 bases spanning the gap. This CDR3 contains 13 residues. Looked up from germline, CDR1 is SGHAT and CDR2 is FQNNGV. Written as DNA, the CDR3 is TGTGCCAGCAGCTTAGGGCTAGAGGAGACCCAGTACTTC. Its translation is CASSLGLEETQYF.

This chain uses TRBV2 with TRBJ2-7, with 8 bases that match TRBD2. Per the germline V gene, CDR1 is SNHLY and CDR2 is FYNNEI. V was clipped by 9 bases and J by 2 bases; unmatched bases: 3. CDR3 length equals 12 residues. Here the CDR3 DNA reads TGTGCCAGTCGGGGGGGGGCCTACGAGCAGTACTTC. It is translated as CASRGGAYEQYF.

The CDR3 nucleotides are TGTGCCAGCAGCTTAGGTGCGGGAGGGCCGGCCCAAGAGACCCAGTACTTC. It specifies CASSLGAGGPAQETQYF. The rearrangement joins TRBV11-2 to TRBJ2-5, with 9 nucleotides matching TRBD2. This CDR3 spans 17 amino acids. Trimming at V came to 1 base and at J to 1 base, leaving 7 bases not matched to a gene. CDR1 is SGHAT and CDR2 is FQNNGV in the germline V gene.

The chain employs TRBV11-1 and TRBJ2-5, with TRBD2 as a possible D gene (6 bases). This CDR3 is built from 15 residues. V was pared by 8 bases and J by 2 bases, with 18 bases between. The germline CDR1 and CDR2 sequences are SGHAT and FQDESV (reference sequence). The CDR3 nucleotides read TGTGCCAGCGCCGTCCCCCGGGACTTTCAAGAGACCCAGTACTTC. The encoded protein is CASAVPRDFQETQYF. The full variable domain, rest sourced from reference TRBV11-1 and TRBJ2-5, is EAEVAQSPRYKITEKSQAVAFWCDPISGHATLYWYRQILGQGPELLVQFQDESVVDDSQLPKDRFSAERLKGVDSTLKIQPAELGDSAMYLCASAVPRDFQETQYFGPGTRLLVL.

V usage is TRBV2 and J usage is TRBJ1-1, with a possible D match to TRBD1 (5 bases). The CDR3 covers 13 residues. CDR1 and CDR2 (germline): SNHLY, FYNNEI. With 7 bases removed from V and 4 bases from J, the gap between germline ends came to 13 bases. CDR3 nucleotides: TGTGCCAGCATCCTAGCGGGGACCACTGAAGCTTTCTTT. Translating gives CASILAGTTEAFF.

The chain joins TRBV7-8 to TRBJ1-1; D is ambiguous. CDR1 and CDR2 from the germline V gene are SGHVS and FQNEAQ. The germline V and J ends were trimmed by 5 bases and 10 bases, with 14 bases remaining between them. The CDR3 sequence is 12 residues long. For the CDR3, the DNA is TGTGCCAGCAGCCACGGCGAGGGAAGAGCTTTCTTT. Translating it yields CASSHGEGRAFF.

J is TRBJ2-7 and V is TRBV5-4, with a weak D call TRBD2 (6 bases). This CDR3 region has 14 residues. Per the germline V gene, CDR1 is SGHNT and CDR2 is YYREEE (reference sequence). V lost 3 bases, J lost 2 bases, and 12 bases lay in between. The DNA of the CDR3 is TGTGCCAGCAGCTGGGGGGACGGACCCTACGAGCAGTACTTC. This sequence encodes CASSWGDGPYEQYF.

This chain uses TRBV5-5 with TRBJ2-7; TRBD2 aligns across 11 bases. This CDR3 spans 19 amino acids. J gave up 2 bases and V 1 base, and 14 bases lay outside the gene matches. Germline CDR1 reads SGHKS; CDR2 reads YYEKEE (reference sequence). In DNA, the CDR3 is TGTGCCAGCAGCTTGTTCGCGGCTAGCGGGAGGTTGACGGCCTACGAGCAGTACTTC. Translating it yields CASSLFAASGRLTAYEQYF.

V is TRBV6-1 and J is TRBJ2-2, with 8 bases that match TRBD2. V dropped 1 base and J dropped 9; count of bases not matched to a gene: 10. Germline V CDR1 and CDR2: MNHNS, SASEGT. This CDR3 region has 16 residues. CDR3 loop: CASSEEARLASRELFF. CDR3 coding DNA: TGTGCCAGCAGTGAAGAGGCGAGACTAGCGTCCCGGGAGCTGTTTTTT.

This rearrangement joins TRBV27 to TRBJ2-3; 11 bases are shared with TRBD2. Germline values: CDR1 MNHEY, CDR2 SMNVEV (reference sequence). V trimming: 2 bases; J trimming: 6 bases; junction bases outside the gene matches: 10. This CDR3 has 17 residues. CDR3 sequence (DNA): TGTGCCAGCAGTTTAGCGCCTAGCGGGGGGATTCGGGATACGCAGTATTTT. As protein: CASSLAPSGGIRDTQYF.

The V and J genes are TRBV5-1 and TRBJ2-1, with 10 bases fitting TRBD2. Trimming cost V 0 bases and J 7 bases; bases outside gene matches: 7. CDR1 is SGHRS, CDR2 YFSETQ, per germline. The CDR3 length is 16 residues. The CDR3 is CASSLVGLAGDNEQFF. CDR3 nucleotide sequence: TGCGCCAGCAGCTTGGTAGGGCTAGCGGGAGATAATGAGCAGTTCTTC.

This chain's CDR3 is CAWGSPSSYNEQFF. The CDR3 DNA reads TGTGCCTGGGGGTCCCCGAGCTCCTACAATGAGCAGTTCTTC. The V call is TRBV30, the J call TRBJ2-1; the D is unclear. CDR3 length: 14 residues. The V gene's germline CDR1 is GTSNPN and CDR2 SVGIG (reference sequence). V was clipped by 5 bases and J by 0 bases, with 11 bases between them. The full variable domain, rest sourced from reference TRBV30 and TRBJ2-1, is SQTIHQWPATLVQPVGSPLSLECTVEGTSNPNLYWYRQAAGRGLQLLFYSVGIGQISSEVPQNLSASRPQDRQFILSSKKLLLSDSGFYLCAWGSPSSYNEQFFGPGTRLTVL.

This chain joins TRBV19 and TRBJ2-3; D possibly corresponds to TRBD2 (6 bases). The V gene's germline CDR1 is LNHDA and CDR2 SQIVND (reference sequence). This CDR3 region has 13 residues. V shed 3 bases and J shed 4 bases, with 8 bases lying between them. The CDR3 here is CASSIPGADTQYF. The CDR3, as DNA: TGTGCCAGTAGTATTCCGGGAGCAGATACGCAGTATTTT.

This clone has only one observation. The chain couples TRBV28 to TRBJ2-7; 11 positions agree with TRBD2. CDR1 and CDR2 from the germline V gene are MDHEN and SYDVKM. The CDR3 contains 15 residues. V shed 5 bases, J shed 4 bases, and the junction held 7 bases outside the gene matches. CDR3 region: CASSLRLAGMYEQYF. As DNA, the CDR3 is TGTGCCAGCAGTCTACGACTAGCGGGAATGTACGAGCAGTACTTC.

The chain combines TRBV11-3 with TRBJ2-1, with D possibly matching TRBD2 (6 bases). V was shortened by 0 bases and J by 5 bases, with 14 bases between the two germline ends. The CDR3 is 16 amino acids. Germline V CDR1 and CDR2: SGHNT, YENEEA. CDR3 in amino acids: CASSLDPGTRHNEQFF. CDR3 DNA: TGTGCCAGCAGCTTAGACCCCGGGACTCGTCACAATGAGCAGTTCTTC.

This chain links TRBV4-2 with TRBJ2-1; 13 bases are a match to TRBD2. Per the germline V gene, CDR1 is LGHNA and CDR2 is YNFKEQ. V gave up 1 base and J gave up 5 bases; unmatched junction bases: 2. This CDR3 region has 16 residues. CDR3 sequence reads: CASSQGGLAGHNEQFF. In DNA form, the CDR3 reads TGTGCCAGCAGCCAAGGGGGACTAGCGGGGCACAATGAGCAGTTCTTC.

The chain carries TRBV7-7 and TRBJ2-1; the D gene is possibly TRBD2 (5 bases). Per germline, CDR1 SSHAT and CDR2 FNYEAQ (reference sequence). This CDR3 comprises 13 residues. Trimming stripped 1 base from V and 9 bases from J, with 10 bases between. In nucleotides, the CDR3 is TGTGCCAGCAGCTTAGGGGGAGTAGGTGAGCAGTTCTTC. Translated, it gives CASSLGGVGEQFF.

The J gene is TRBJ2-3, the V gene TRBV7-9; D possibly corresponds to TRBD1 (5 bases). The CDR3 extends over 15 amino acids. The V end was cut by 5 bases, the J end by 3 bases, with 15 bases between. Looked up from germline, CDR1 is SEHNR and CDR2 is FQNEAQ (reference sequence). The DNA of the CDR3 is TGTGCCAGCAGCCGATCAGGGATTCGGACAGATACGCAGTATTTT. This translates into CASSRSGIRTDTQYF.

V gene TRBV25-1 combines with J gene TRBJ2-2; 7 bases align to TRBD1. Germline CDR1 reads MGHDK; CDR2 reads SYGVNS. V was pared by 3 bases and J by 5 bases, with 6 bases of the junction left unmatched. The CDR3 covers 15 residues. The CDR3 bases are TGTGCCAGCAGTGAGGCAGGGGGAGCTACCGGGGAGCTGTTTTTT. The encoded protein is CASSEAGGATGELFF.

The genes are TRBV3-1 (or the pseudogene TRBV3-2) and TRBJ2-1, with D possibly being TRBD2 (6 bases). Trimming stripped 0 bases from V and 1 base from J, with 13 bases between. The CDR3 consists of 17 residues. Germline CDR1 reads LGHDT; CDR2 reads YNNKEL (reference sequence). The CDR3 protein is CASSQDRPTSSYNEQFF. Written as DNA, the CDR3 is TGTGCCAGCAGCCAAGATCGTCCGACTAGTTCCTACAATGAGCAGTTCTTC.

The chain recombines TRBV3-1 (or the pseudogene TRBV3-2) with TRBJ1-2; no reliable D call. The V gene lost 0 bases and the J gene lost 7 bases, with 6 bases spanning the gap. Germline V lookup: CDR1 LGHDT, CDR2 YNNKEL (reference sequence). CDR3 length: 12 amino acids. Here the CDR3 DNA reads TGTGCCAGCAGCCAAGATGTTCGTGGCTACACCTTC. It is translated as CASSQDVRGYTF.

The chain has TRBV7-2 and TRBJ2-5; no definite D call. V gave up 1 base and J gave up 5 bases, with 11 bases separating them. The CDR3 is 14 residues long. Germline values: CDR1 SGHTA, CDR2 FQGNSA. In DNA, the CDR3 is TGTGCCAGCAGCTTAGTACCAGTTTTGGAGACCCAGTACTTC. It codes for CASSLVPVLETQYF.

The J gene is TRBJ1-1, the V gene TRBV18; no clear D gene. V was shortened by 2 bases and J by 0 bases, with 7 bases between the two germline ends. This CDR3 is 14 amino acids long. Germline V lookup: CDR1 KGHSH, CDR2 LQKENI. The CDR3 DNA reads TGTGCCAGCTCACCAGCGGCGGTGAACACTGAAGCTTTCTTT. As protein: CASSPAAVNTEAFF.